The T cell receptor (beta chain) described here comes from a study of cytomegalovirus exposure and HLA in healthy donors. Study details: The early release's HLA-typed donors yielded 78 million or so unique TCRs. The study's findings and limits: Most TCR beta V segments were productive about 87% or about 30% of the time in an earlier analysis. Excluded were some V segments that proved indistinguishable, including TRBV6-2 and TRBV6-3. The classifier, whose performance was assessed in both the original and validation cohorts, reportedly diagnosed cytomegalovirus status with high specificity and sensitivity.

The V gene lost 6 bases and the J gene lost 0 bases, with 4 bases spanning the gap. CDR1 SGHTA and CDR2 FQGTGA come from the germline V gene. CDR3 length: 12 amino acids. PCR used 60 Vbeta primers and 13 Jbeta primers. Profiling relied on immunoSEQ multiplex PCR, and the TCRdb table lists in-frame clones only, not all of them. The sample comprises roughly 170,000 clones, about four fifths of which are singletons, and less than 2% rests with the top ten. As regards this clone: Antigen: not known.

The chain employs TRBV7-3 and TRBJ2-3; D unclear. The specimen sequenced was PBMCs. The clonotype comes from a male donor in good health and CMV-seronegative. CDR3 sequence reads: CASRSSTDTQYF. The CDR3 DNA sequence: TGTGCCAGCAGGTCTAGCACAGATACGCAGTATTTT.